These T cell receptor beta chains were read from a single sample in a study of naive and memory T cell subsets. TCRdb re-analysed the 5' RACE reads in MiXCR, keeping a single row per CDR3 protein. The sample consists of roughly 48,000 distinct CDR3 sequences, about 4.8% of them appearing once. The receptors stem from a female donor in good health. Both conserved end residues are part of each CDR3. Each record gives: CDR3 length, V gene, J gene, CDR3 protein.

CDR3 length: 13
V gene: TRBV20-1
J gene: TRBJ1-1
CDR3 protein: CSAQGESNTEAFF

CDR3 length: 11
V gene: TRBV29-1
J gene: TRBJ2-7
CDR3 protein: CSVEDRWEQYF

CDR3 length: 12
V gene: TRBV20-1
J gene: TRBJ2-5
CDR3 protein: CSAMASQETQYF

CDR3 length: 14
V gene: TRBV29-1
J gene: TRBJ1-2
CDR3 protein: CSVDRAGTNYGYTF

CDR3 length: 15
V gene: TRBV5-1
J gene: TRBJ1-1
CDR3 protein: CASSSTTHAGTEAFF

CDR3 length: 11
V gene: TRBV7-2
J gene: TRBJ2-1
CDR3 protein: CASRTGVEQFF

CDR3 length: 14
V gene: TRBV10-2
J gene: TRBJ1-1
CDR3 protein: CASRDNTGNTEAFF

CDR3 length: 14
V gene: TRBV27
J gene: TRBJ2-7
CDR3 protein: CASRDPRPPYEQYF

CDR3 length: 16
V gene: TRBV19
J gene: TRBJ2-5
CDR3 protein: CASSIALKGGRETQYF

CDR3 length: 12
V gene: TRBV6-2/TRBV6-3
J gene: TRBJ2-7
CDR3 protein: CASNPTGYEQYF

CDR3 length: 15
V gene: TRBV19
J gene: TRBJ2-5
CDR3 protein: CASSLGTSGQETQYF

CDR3 length: 11
V gene: TRBV19
J gene: TRBJ2-1
CDR3 protein: CASRNSGGQFF

CDR3 length: 15
V gene: TRBV5-1
J gene: TRBJ2-5
CDR3 protein: CASSLALSRGETQYF

CDR3 length: 14
V gene: TRBV5-1
J gene: TRBJ1-4
CDR3 protein: CASSRQMGNEKLFF

CDR3 length: 14
V gene: TRBV19
J gene: TRBJ1-5
CDR3 protein: CASSIATGNQPQHF

CDR3 length: 16
V gene: TRBV20-1
J gene: TRBJ2-1
CDR3 protein: CSAKPRTSGRVGEQFF

CDR3 length: 13
V gene: TRBV19
J gene: TRBJ2-5
CDR3 protein: CASRETGGQTQYF

CDR3 length: 13
V gene: TRBV12-3/TRBV12-4
J gene: TRBJ1-1
CDR3 protein: CASRDLGGPEAFF

CDR3 length: 16
V gene: TRBV3-1
J gene: TRBJ2-5
CDR3 protein: CASSQANTGTQETQYF

CDR3 length: 16
V gene: TRBV28
J gene: TRBJ1-6
CDR3 protein: CASNDRGRSYNSPLHF